The next 28 T cell receptor beta chains were all read from a single sample in a study of OX40 agonist ivuxolimab in advanced cancers. Clones were sequenced by immunoSEQ multiplex PCR, and TCRdb holds only the in-frame ones, with some missing. The sample contains 80,000 to 85,000 clones, approximately 86% of which appear only once. The sample here was CD4+ or CD8+ T cells sorted from blood, taken in a trial of the OX40 agonist ivuxolimab. These receptor sequences come from an adult with an advanced solid tumor such as melanoma, head and neck, liver or kidney cancer.

The count of this clone is one. The rearrangement links TRBV10-3 to TRBJ2-7; D is perhaps TRBD1 (5 bases). This CDR3 region has 13 residues. Trimming removed 10 bases from V and 3 bases from J, with 16 bases in between. CDR1 is ENHRY and CDR2 is SYGVKD in the germline V gene. The CDR3 here is CATNPGKDYEQYF. The DNA of the CDR3 is TGTGCCACCAACCCAGGGAAGGACTACGAGCAGTACTTC.

This chain connects TRBV7-9 to TRBJ2-2; 8 bases are a match to TRBD2. The CDR3 sequence is 16 residues long. CDR1 and CDR2 (germline): SEHNR, FQNEAQ (reference sequence). The trim removed 7 bases at V and 5 bases at J, leaving 12 bases unmatched. The CDR3 protein is CASTMPGAGGTGELFF. The CDR3 region has the DNA TGTGCCAGCACCATGCCCGGGGCGGGAGGAACCGGGGAGCTGTTTTTT. The complete variable domain, with remaining parts taken from reference TRBV7-9 and TRBJ2-2, reads DTGVSQNPRHKITKRGQNVTFRCDPISEHNRLYWYRQTLGQGPEFLTYFQNEAQLEKSRLLSDRFSAERPKGSFSTLEIQRTEQGDSAMYLCASTMPGAGGTGELFFGEGSRLTVL.

This clone turned up a few times. The chain recombines TRBV2 with TRBJ2-7, with 7 bases lining up with TRBD2. Trimming cost V 5 bases and J 0 bases; bases outside gene matches: 7. The CDR3 is made up of 15 amino acids. CDR1 is SNHLY, CDR2 FYNNEI, per germline. CDR3 coding DNA: TGTGCCAGCAGTCATCTAAGCGGGGCCTCCTACGAGCAGTACTTC. It encodes CASSHLSGASYEQYF.

The V and J genes are TRBV29-1 and TRBJ2-5; either TRBD1 or TRBD2 may fit D (5 bases each). V lost 6 bases and J 2 bases, leaving 13 bases between the germline ends. Germline V gives CDR1 SQVTM, CDR2 ANQGSEA. The CDR3 runs 13 residues. The CDR3 spells CSVGRGWQETQYF. The CDR3 nucleotides are TGCAGCGTGGGACGAGGATGGCAAGAGACCCAGTACTTC. Drawing the rest from reference TRBV29-1 and TRBJ2-5, the complete variable domain is SAVISQKPSRDICQRGTSLTIQCQVDSQVTMMFWYRQQPGQSLTLIATANQGSEATYESGFVIDKFPISRPNLTFSTLTVSNMSPEDSSIYLCSVGRGWQETQYFGPGTRLLVL.

The genes are TRBV30 and TRBJ2-6; D remains unclear. Germline CDR1 reads GTSNPN; CDR2 reads SVGIG (reference sequence). Between the trimmed V and J ends, which lost 0 bases and 0 bases, there was a span of 21 bases. The CDR3 totals 20 residues. The chain's CDR3 is CAWSVRQQNARTSGANVLTF. DNA for the CDR3: TGTGCCTGGAGTGTACGGCAGCAAAACGCTCGAACCTCTGGGGCCAACGTCCTGACTTTC.

This chain links TRBV7-6 with TRBJ1-4, with D uncertain. CDR1 SGHVS and CDR2 FNYEAQ come from the germline V gene. The V end lost 5 bases, the J end lost 7 bases, and 20 bases lay between the germline ends. The CDR3 is 16 amino acids. CDR3 in DNA: TGTGCCAGCAGCCTCGGGAGCAGGTTAGGTACTGAAAAACTGTTTTTT. Amino acid sequence: CASSLGSRLGTEKLFF.

The V and J genes are TRBV6-1 and TRBJ2-1, with D possibly being TRBD1 (6 bases). CDR3 length equals 13 residues. Trimming left V 8 bases short and J 10 bases short, with 18 bases between. Germline lookup yields CDR1 MNHNS and CDR2 SASEGT. CDR3: CASLKLGQPEQFF. CDR3 DNA sequence: TGTGCCAGCCTTAAATTAGGACAGCCGGAGCAGTTCTTC.

J is TRBJ1-4 and V is TRBV4-3; maybe TRBD1 (5 bases). V was clipped by 7 bases and J by 8 bases, with 11 bases between them. Germline CDR1 LGHNA, CDR2 YSLEER. This CDR3 has 12 amino acids. CDR3 amino acids: CASISGAEKLFF. The CDR3 DNA follows: TGCGCCAGCATCAGTGGGGCGGAAAAACTGTTTTTT.

This clone was found once. This rearrangement joins TRBV4-1 to TRBJ2-5; D is perhaps TRBD1 (6 bases). The germline V gene encodes CDR1 MGHRA and CDR2 YSYEKL. The CDR3 has 15 amino acids. The germline V and J ends were trimmed by 3 bases and 2 bases, with 13 bases remaining between them. CDR3 sequence reads: CASSHADRQQETQYF. CDR3 DNA: TGCGCCAGCAGCCACGCCGACAGGCAGCAAGAGACCCAGTACTTC.

The J gene is TRBJ1-1, the V gene TRBV2; no definite D call. CDR3 size: 13 residues. V lost 2 bases and J lost 8, with 12 bases in between. Looked up from germline, CDR1 is SNHLY and CDR2 is FYNNEI. CDR3 DNA sequence: TGTGCCAGCAGTGAACTGGGCGGGCTGGAAGCTTTCTTT. As protein: CASSELGGLEAFF.

Here the CDR3 reads CASSLSYGSYEQYF. In nucleotides, the CDR3 is TGTGCCAGCAGCTTAAGTTATGGCTCCTACGAGCAGTACTTC. V and J are TRBV11-3 and TRBJ2-7; D not certain. The CDR3 has 14 amino acids. In germline, CDR1 is SGHNT, CDR2 YENEEA. The germline V and J ends were trimmed by 2 bases and 0 bases, with 8 bases remaining between them.

This clone occurred a few times. This rearrangement joins TRBV7-2 to TRBJ2-1, with a tentative D call TRBD2 (6 bases). Germline V gives CDR1 SGHTA, CDR2 FQGNSA. V gave up 4 bases and J gave up 5 bases, with 15 bases separating them. The CDR3 length is 15 residues. The CDR3 DNA follows: TGTGCCAGCAGCTCCCGGGACTCAACGGACAATGAGCAGTTCTTC. Its translation: CASSSRDSTDNEQFF.

This chain uses TRBV6-6 with TRBJ1-5, with D possibly being TRBD1 (6 bases). This CDR3 has 12 amino acids. CDR1 MNHNY and CDR2 SVGAGI come from the germline V gene (reference sequence). V was cut by 6 bases and J by 5 bases, with 8 bases left in between. The CDR3 region has the DNA TGTGCCAGCAGGGCAGGGGATCAGCCCCAGCATTTT. This encodes CASRAGDQPQHF.

For this clone: In the same sample, other DNA sequences code for this CDR3. The rearrangement links TRBV5-4 to TRBJ2-3; D might be TRBD2 (5 bases). Germline-derived CDR1 and CDR2 are SGHNT and YYREEE (reference sequence). The CDR3 totals 14 residues. Deletions cut 0 bases from V and 0 bases from J, with 5 bases between. The DNA for the CDR3 is TGTGCCAGCAGCTTGGGCGGGAGCACAGATACGCAGTATTTT. Amino acid sequence: CASSLGGSTDTQYF.

This clone came up once. This chain connects TRBV30 to TRBJ1-5, with unresolved D. Trimming pared 1 base from V and 7 bases from J, leaving 11 bases between. The CDR3 has 13 residues. Looked up from germline, CDR1 is GTSNPN and CDR2 is SVGIG (reference sequence). The CDR3 is CAWSAWGSQPQHF. CDR3 DNA: TGTGCCTGGAGTGCATGGGGTAGCCAGCCCCAGCATTTT. Together with reference TRBV30 and TRBJ1-5, the CDR3 gives the full variable domain: SQTIHQWPATLVQPVGSPLSLECTVEGTSNPNLYWYRQAAGRGLQLLFYSVGIGQISSEVPQNLSASRPQDRQFILSSKKLLLSDSGFYLCAWSAWGSQPQHFGDGTRLSIL.

The rearrangement joins TRBV29-1 to TRBJ1-2; 8 bases fit TRBD1. Germline values: CDR1 SQVTM, CDR2 ANQGSEA. The CDR3 runs 11 residues. The junction had 4 bases not matched to a gene; V was cut back by 5 bases and J by 8 bases. The CDR3 reads CSVSRGQGYTF. DNA for the CDR3: TGCAGCGTTTCCAGGGGGCAAGGCTACACCTTC.

V is TRBV5-1 and J is TRBJ1-4; TRBD1 is a possible D gene (6 bases). V was shortened by 1 base and J by 4 bases, with 8 bases between the two germline ends. The CDR3 length is 14 residues. Germline-derived CDR1 and CDR2 are SGHRS and YFSETQ. The CDR3 spells CASSLLQGNEKLFF. The CDR3 DNA is TGCGCCAGCAGCTTGTTACAGGGTAATGAAAAACTGTTTTTT.

The chain is built from TRBV19 and TRBJ2-2; D not certain. The CDR3 covers 16 residues. V lost 5 bases and J lost 1, with 14 bases in between. Germline-derived CDR1 and CDR2 are LNHDA and SQIVND (reference sequence). The CDR3: CASSAMEQQNTGELFF. For the CDR3, the DNA is TGTGCCAGTAGTGCGATGGAACAGCAGAACACCGGGGAGCTGTTTTTT. The full variable domain, in which reference TRBV19 and TRBJ2-2 provide the parts outside the CDR3, is DGGITQSPKYLFRKEGQNVTLSCEQNLNHDAMYWYRQDPGQGLRLIYYSQIVNDFQKGDIAEGYSVSREKKESFPLTVTSAQKNPTAFYLCASSAMEQQNTGELFFGEGSRLTVL.

The chain recombines TRBV6-1 with TRBJ2-7; D is ambiguous. Between the trimmed V and J ends, which lost 5 bases and 7 bases, there was a span of 6 bases. In germline, CDR1 is MNHNS, CDR2 SASEGT. The CDR3 is 10 amino acids. Here the CDR3 DNA reads TGTGCCAGCAGTCTTTGGGAGCAGTACTTC. It translates to CASSLWEQYF.

The V and J genes are TRBV5-1 and TRBJ1-2; D gene ambiguous. The CDR3 covers 13 residues. The germline V and J ends were trimmed by 0 bases and 6 bases, with 9 bases remaining between them. In germline, CDR1 is SGHRS, CDR2 YFSETQ. CDR3 protein: CASSLEGTDGYTF. DNA of the CDR3: TGCGCCAGCAGCTTGGAAGGAACTGATGGCTACACCTTC. The whole variable domain, filled in from reference TRBV5-1 and TRBJ1-2, reads KAGVTQTPRYLIKTRGQQVTLSCSPISGHRSVSWYQQTPGQGLQFLFEYFSETQRNKGNFPGRFSGRQFSNSRSEMNVSTLELGDSALYLCASSLEGTDGYTFGSGTRLTVV.

The chain links TRBV4-3 to TRBJ1-5; a possible D gene is TRBD1 (6 bases). The CDR3 consists of 13 residues. Germline V gene data show CDR1 as LGHNA and CDR2 as YSLEER. The V end lost 5 bases, the J end lost 4 bases, and 9 bases lay between the germline ends. The CDR3 protein is CASSGDINQPQHF. The CDR3 DNA follows: TGCGCCAGCAGCGGGGACATTAATCAGCCCCAGCATTTT.

The rearrangement joins TRBV27 to TRBJ2-1; the match to TRBD1 covers 10 bases. In germline, CDR1 is MNHEY, CDR2 SMNVEV (reference sequence). The CDR3 contains 14 residues. V lost 5 bases, J lost 4 bases, and 2 bases stayed unmatched. CDR3: CASSTGQGYNEQFF. In DNA form, the CDR3 reads TGTGCCAGCAGTACGGGACAGGGGTACAATGAGCAGTTCTTC.

This chain joins TRBV2 and TRBJ2-7; a weak D match, TRBD2 (5 bases). CDR3 length equals 13 residues. V lost 7 bases and J 0 bases, leaving 10 bases between the germline ends. The germline V gene has CDR1 SNHLY and CDR2 FYNNEI. DNA of the CDR3: TGTGCCAGCATGGTGGGGAGCTCCTACGAGCAGTACTTC. Its translation is CASMVGSSYEQYF. Together with reference TRBV2 and TRBJ2-7, the CDR3 gives the full variable domain: EPEVTQTPSHQVTQMGQEVILRCVPISNHLYFYWYRQILGQKVEFLVSFYNNEISEKSEIFDDQFSVERPDGSNFTLKIRSTKLEDSAMYFCASMVGSSYEQYFGPGTRLTVT.

The rearrangement uses TRBV9 and TRBJ2-3, with 9 positions matching TRBD2. V was clipped by 1 base and J by 0 bases; unmatched bases: 15. The germline V gene encodes CDR1 SGDLS and CDR2 YYNGEE. The length of the CDR3 is 20 residues. In DNA form, the CDR3 reads TGTGCCAGCAGCGTAAAAAGGTCGGAGCGGGGGGCCCCTAGCACAGATACGCAGTATTTT. It codes for CASSVKRSERGAPSTDTQYF.

The chain is built from TRBV7-8 and TRBJ1-4; D gene ambiguous. The germline gives CDR1 SGHVS, CDR2 FQNEAQ. Trimming removed 3 bases at V and 5 bases at J, with 7 bases between. This CDR3 comprises 13 residues. CDR3 coding DNA: TGTGCCAGCAGCTTTGTCCAGAATGAAAAACTGTTTTTT. Translating gives CASSFVQNEKLFF.

This chain joins TRBV14 and TRBJ2-7; D ambiguous. This CDR3 is built from 15 residues. V lost 1 base, J lost 6 bases, and 16 bases lay in between. From germline, CDR1 is SGHDN and CDR2 FVKESK. The CDR3 region is CASSQGYGPSFEQYF. CDR3 coding DNA: TGTGCCAGCAGCCAAGGGTATGGTCCTTCTTTCGAGCAGTACTTC.

This chain joins TRBV7-6 and TRBJ2-1; 8 bases are a match to TRBD1. The CDR3 covers 16 residues. Losses at the gene ends were 7 bases for V and 8 bases for J; bases not matched to a gene: 16. From germline, CDR1 is SGHVS and CDR2 FNYEAQ. The CDR3 coding sequence is TGTGCCAGCACCGCCGCAGGTCCAGGGGGCCATGATGAGCAGTTCTTC. Translated: CASTAAGPGGHDEQFF. Full variable domain (missing parts from reference TRBV7-6 and TRBJ2-1): GAGVSQSPRYKVTKRGQDVALRCDPISGHVSLYWYRQALGQGPEFLTYFNYEAQQDKSGLPNDRFSAERPEGSISTLTIQRTEQRDSAMYRCASTAAGPGGHDEQFFGPGTRLTVL.

This chain links TRBV11-2 with TRBJ2-1; D is ambiguous. V lost 5 bases, J lost 7 bases, and 6 bases lay in between. The CDR3 totals 11 residues. From germline, CDR1 is SGHAT and CDR2 FQNNGV. The CDR3 is CASSQNNEQFF. DNA for the CDR3: TGTGCCAGCAGCCAGAATAATGAGCAGTTCTTC.